The TCR beta chain under discussion was sequenced for a study of T cells in Graves' hyperthyroidism and ophthalmopathy (dated by TCRdb to the late 2010s). A note on the overall study: Peripheral blood samples were taken at initial diagnosis, before any treatment was given. In about 6 Graves' hyperthyroidism patients, the study also compared T-cell repertoires from thyroid tissue with T-cell repertoires from blood. Prospective prediction of ophthalmopathy was tested in an independent validation cohort consisting of 18 hyperthyroidism patients and more than 15 patients who later progressed to ophthalmopathy. Following sampling, methimazole starting at 30 mg daily was given to hyperthyroidism patients, and high-dose intravenous methylprednisolone was given to ophthalmopathy patients. To identify distinguishing TCR V-J signatures, a discovery cohort of 90 to 100 patients was used, comprising 40 to 45 with Graves' ophthalmopathy and roughly 60 with stable Graves' hyperthyroidism. The approximately 97 discovery patients were randomly divided into training and test sets at a 7:3 ratio. According to the paper, TCR Vbeta CDR3 sequencing was carried out on approximately 140 peripheral blood samples, which came from more than 40 ophthalmopathy, approximately 72 hyperthyroidism and around 17 progressor patients.

The germline V gene specifies SGHAT as CDR1 and FQNNGV as CDR2. Including cysteine and phenylalanine, the CDR3 has 13 amino acids. CDR3 DNA is the only sequence kept; it has 39 bases, read in frame from the first base. The junction shows trimming of 2 bases on V and 13 bases on J, plus 14 bases between the germline ends. Moderately to severely active disease, a Clinical Activity Score of at least 3, a NOSPECS grade of at least 4, and a duration under 3 months were present in ophthalmopathy patients. Any patient with an uncontrolled infection, another autoimmune disease, pregnancy or lactation was excluded. Diagnoses were established on the basis of clinical symptoms, serum thyroxine and TRAb, thyroid ultrasound, and orbital computed tomography. PBMCs were isolated from approximately 10 ml of fresh peripheral blood by Ficoll-Paque density gradient centrifugation. Total RNA was extracted with Trizol reagent, and quality was checked on an Agilent 2100 Bioanalyzer.

Points the paper makes about the study in general: A 13 V-J signature model separated ophthalmopathy from stable hyperthyroidism, with 87.88% sensitivity and 81.08% specificity in cross-validation and 80%/75% in testing. Most expanded thyroid clonotypes (frequency above 0.001) were also found in blood, which suggests that blood repertoires may mirror thyroid immune responses. Sample size was not statistically predetermined, and investigators were not blinded to group allocation. In validation, progression to ophthalmopathy was predicted by the model with nearly 71% sensitivity and 72.22% specificity, a median of roughly six months before onset.

There are many counts of this clonotype. Its antigen target is currently unknown. The input lacks base qualities; no much larger clone sits a single base away. Amplification of TCR beta CDR3 regions was carried out from RNA transcripts. A first-round RT-PCR of the TCR CDR3 used the HTBI primer set with the Qiagen OneStep RT-PCR kit. A second multiplex PCR round built the libraries, followed by size selection and purification. Libraries were sequenced paired-end with 100 bp reads on an Illumina HiSeq2000. From the authors' description of their analysis: Raw data were processed with SOAPnuke, discarding reads with adapters, uncalled bases, mean Phred below 15, or no exact constant-primer or identifier match. High-quality paired reads were merged with COPE v1.2.5, and unique nucleotide sequences were defined as clonotypes. MiTCR v1.1 was used to align clonotypes to the IMGT TRBV, TRBD and TRBJ reference segments. The analysis was restricted to V-J combinations with a frequency above 0.0001, which together covered 99% to 99.2% of the repertoires. A TCS score was defined as the ratio of F50 (clonal expansion) to E x V (chaos), with BLOSUM62-based TCRdist applied between CDR3 peptides within each V-J. Welch's t-statistics and random forest reduced several hundred V-J features to some 14, which were used in a naive Bayes classifier (R e1071). TCRdb trimmed the raw reads at Q25, called clones with MiXCR and kept productive beta chains. Duplicate CDR3 protein sequences are folded into a single record with the most common DNA and genes. These V and J calls are TCRdb output, not the study's own analysis. The sample table holds 330,000 or so distinct CDR3 sequences, of which roughly a fifth were seen once. Under 45% of the sample is in the top ten clones.

The TCR originated in a man between 50 and 59 years old with Graves' ophthalmopathy. The sample consisted of blood. The rearranged chain carries TRBV11-2 and TRBJ1-4, with the D gene not confidently named. The CDR3 has the sequence CASSLRNLGVLFF. The sequenced DNA: TGTGCCAGCAGCTTAAGGAATCTGGGTGTACTGTTTTTT.